Listed below are T cell receptor beta chains from one sample, sequenced in a study of blood T cell repertoires in COVID-19. Libraries were prepared by immunoSEQ multiplex PCR; TCRdb keeps only in-frame clonotypes and omits some of them. Among around 210,000 clones listed, 85% to 90% were seen once. Material for sequencing was peripheral blood. These TCRs come from a woman in her 70s with acute or convalescent COVID-19. Both conserved end residues are part of each CDR3. Fields, in order: V gene, J gene, CDR3 protein.

TRBV4-1	TRBJ1-5	CASSPTVNQPQHF
TRBV3-1/TRBV3-2	TRBJ2-2	CASSQAGANTGELFF
TRBV6-1	TRBJ1-5	CASSSPPNQPQHF
TRBV10-2	TRBJ2-7	CASRRGLNYEQYF
TRBV12-3/TRBV12-4	TRBJ1-1	CASSLAGTEAFF
TRBV6-5	TRBJ2-2	CASSYGQAGELFF
TRBV7-9	TRBJ2-1	CASSQPPAGGYNEQFF
TRBV5-1	TRBJ2-7	CASSFLAGGQYEQYF
TRBV3-1/TRBV3-2	TRBJ2-5	CASSRRTSGDIAFRETKYF
TRBV24-1	TRBJ1-1	CATSERGGGTEAFF
TRBV7-9	TRBJ2-1	CASSPPGLRGNEQFF
TRBV11-2	TRBJ1-1	CASSLAGGTEAFF
TRBV4-3	TRBJ2-2	CASSQKTGGIRELFF
TRBV2	TRBJ1-2	CASSEMGSYGYTF
TRBV6-1	TRBJ1-1	CASSEASGGRTEAFF
TRBV6-5	TRBJ1-2	CASCAGGQCYGYTF
TRBV29-1	TRBJ2-1	CSAQGLAGGNNEQFF
TRBV9	TRBJ1-2	CASSVGQAVYGYTF
TRBV10-2	TRBJ2-2	CASSEPGGGQTGELFF
TRBV28	TRBJ2-5	CASQPSSQETQYF
TRBV4-1	TRBJ1-4	CASSLSAGMGLGEKLFF
TRBV14	TRBJ2-7	CASSRTGAYEQYF
TRBV6-5	TRBJ2-6	CASSSPGGAGANVLTF
TRBV2	TRBJ2-7	CATQGQFSYEQYF
TRBV29-1	TRBJ2-5	CSVGQGTETQYF
TRBV5-1	TRBJ1-1	CASSHGTGRLYTEAFF
TRBV6-5	TRBJ1-6	CASSYRAGGTNSPLHF
TRBV6-1	TRBJ2-1	CASSEYSGLAGLNEQFF
TRBV2	TRBJ1-6	CASCSAGTANSPLHF
TRBV7-9	TRBJ1-1	CASSSLPTGEAFF
TRBV4-2	TRBJ1-3	CASSQDEAGFSGNTIYF
TRBV6-1	TRBJ1-1	CASSERVRGTEAFF
TRBV28	TRBJ2-1	CASILAGSYNEQFF
TRBV24-1	TRBJ2-2	CATSEGEAAGELFF
TRBV18	TRBJ1-2	CASSPENLPGDGYTF
TRBV9	TRBJ1-1	CASRWTGNTEAFF
TRBV28	TRBJ2-1	CASSVQVSSYNEQFF
TRBV6-6	TRBJ1-2	CASSQDSYGYTF
TRBV7-9	TRBJ1-4	CASGTGRGEKLFF
TRBV3-1/TRBV3-2	TRBJ2-5	CASSPTLAGGLETQYF
TRBV5-5	TRBJ1-1	CASSLFQGAAYSEAFF
TRBV28	TRBJ2-3	CASSWPIRGSATDTQYF
TRBV3-1/TRBV3-2	TRBJ2-2	CASSQLPGTSPGELFF
TRBV11-2	TRBJ1-6	CASSTRTGPPPLHF
TRBV2	TRBJ2-4	CASSDYRGLESKNIQYF
TRBV19	TRBJ2-1	CASKTTSGLNEQFF
TRBV28	TRBJ1-2	CASSFSSAGYGYTF
TRBV12-5	TRBJ2-7	CASGAGQVAPYEQYF
TRBV5-1	TRBJ1-1	CASRQAGGVGEAFF
TRBV5-1	TRBJ2-1	CASSGKAGLSYNEQFF
TRBV5-1	TRBJ1-3	CASSERTVGSNGNTIYF